These 22 T cell receptor beta chains came from one sample sequenced in a study of blood T cell repertoires in COVID-19. Sequencing used immunoSEQ multiplex PCR; TCRdb keeps in-frame clones, though not all of them. The table records about 300,000 clones, roughly nine tenths of them present only once. Sample: PBMCs or T cells enriched from blood (not recorded which). These receptors were obtained from a woman aged 25 to 39 who had recovered from COVID-19.

This clone was found a few times. The chain carries TRBV2 and TRBJ1-3; 8 bases map to TRBD1. The CDR3 totals 16 residues. V shed 6 bases and J 3 bases; nucleotides not matched to a gene: 10. Looked up from germline, CDR1 is SNHLY and CDR2 is FYNNEI. The CDR3 DNA reads as TGTGCCAGCAGACCAGGACAGGGAAGTGGTGGAAACACCATATATTTT. Encoded protein: CASRPGQGSGGNTIYF.

J is TRBJ2-3 and V is TRBV5-6, with TRBD1 matching 7 bases. Trimming cost V 4 bases and J 1 base; bases outside gene matches: 3. The germline V gene encodes CDR1 SGHDT and CDR2 YYEEEE. The CDR3 runs to 14 residues. CDR3 region: CASSHGQGTDTQYF. The CDR3 coding sequence is TGTGCCAGCAGCCACGGACAGGGCACAGATACGCAGTATTTT.

The chain has TRBV5-1 and TRBJ1-5; 7 bases map to TRBD1. CDR1 and CDR2 from the germline V gene are SGHRS and YFSETQ. The ends lost 4 bases at V and 0 bases at J; junction bases unmatched: 4. The CDR3 is 15 residues long. CDR3 nucleotides: TGCGCCAGCAGCGTCGGGACAGTTAGCAATCAGCCCCAGCATTTT. The encoded protein is CASSVGTVSNQPQHF.

The chain recombines TRBV21-1 with TRBJ1-1; the tabulated D call, TRBD1, remains unverified against the DNA. TRBV21-1 is marked as a pseudogene. The length of the CDR3 is 14 residues. In nucleotides, the CDR3 is TGTGCCAGCAGGGGGGACAGGGTAGGCACTGAAGCTTTCTTT. It is translated as CASRGDRVGTEAFF.

The DNA of the CDR3 is TGTGCCAGCCGCCGGGACAGGACTAACTATGGCTACACCTTC. Amino acids: CASRRDRTNYGYTF. This sequence joins TRBV6-5 and TRBJ1-2; TRBD1 matches at 8 bases. V shed 8 bases and J 0 bases; nucleotides not matched to a gene: 5. This CDR3 region has 14 residues. Per germline, CDR1 MNHEY and CDR2 SVGAGI.

The chain has TRBV2 and TRBJ2-5; D call uncertain. CDR1 and CDR2 (germline): SNHLY, FYNNEI. The CDR3 consists of 12 residues. Trimming pared 5 bases from V and 5 bases from J, leaving 9 bases between. In nucleotides, the CDR3 is TGTGCCAGCAGTACGCATGCGGAGACCCAGTACTTC. Amino acid sequence: CASSTHAETQYF. Looking up the rest from reference TRBV2 and TRBJ2-5 gives the full variable domain: EPEVTQTPSHQVTQMGQEVILRCVPISNHLYFYWYRQILGQKVEFLVSFYNNEISEKSEIFDDQFSVERPDGSNFTLKIRSTKLEDSAMYFCASSTHAETQYFGPGTRLLVL.

CDR3 protein: CASSLGRYGYTF. The CDR3 coding sequence is TGTGCCAGCAGCTTAGGGCGGTATGGCTACACCTTC. V and J are TRBV7-2 and TRBJ1-2; no clear D gene. This CDR3 has 12 residues. Germline CDR1 is SGHTA and CDR2 is FQGNSA. The germline V and J ends were trimmed by 1 base and 5 bases, with 5 bases remaining between them.

This sequence joins TRBV6-5 and TRBJ2-5, with D possibly TRBD1 on 6 matching bases. V dropped 2 bases and J dropped 5 bases, with 12 bases sitting between them. The length of the CDR3 is 14 residues. Germline V gene sequence: CDR1 MNHEY, CDR2 SVGAGI. This CDR3 reads CASSYQGFGETQYF. In DNA form, the CDR3 reads TGTGCCAGCAGTTACCAGGGGTTTGGGGAGACCCAGTACTTC.

The chain joins TRBV14 to TRBJ1-5, with a possible D match to TRBD1 (5 bases). The V gene lost 0 bases and the J gene lost 3 bases, with 9 bases spanning the gap. The germline CDR1 and CDR2 sequences are SGHDN and FVKESK. The CDR3 contains 15 residues. The DNA for the CDR3 is TGTGCCAGCAGCCAAGAAAGGGGCTCCAATCAGCCCCAGCATTTT. It encodes CASSQERGSNQPQHF.

The chain is built from TRBV4-2 and TRBJ2-3; TRBD1 aligns across 8 bases. CDR3 length equals 17 residues. Trimming took 1 base from V and 4 from J; bases not matched to a gene: 10. Germline V CDR1 and CDR2: LGHNA, YNFKEQ. The CDR3 is CASSQVSATGAADTQYF. CDR3 DNA: TGTGCCAGCAGCCAAGTCTCCGCGACAGGGGCGGCAGATACGCAGTATTTT.

This clone was seen once. This chain uses TRBV18 with TRBJ1-2; D is unclear. CDR3 length: 14 residues. Trimming took off 2 bases at V and 4 bases at J, with 11 bases between the two ends. Germline assignment: CDR1 KGHSH and CDR2 LQKENI. The CDR3 DNA follows: TGTGCCAGCTCACCAGGGCCCACGCCCTATGGCTACACCTTC. Translated, it gives CASSPGPTPYGYTF.

This chain links TRBV9 with TRBJ1-2; 7 bases map to TRBD1. CDR1 is SGDLS, CDR2 YYNGEE, per germline. The V and J ends lost 2 bases and 0 bases, in that order; junction bases with no gene match: 1. This CDR3 contains 14 residues. The CDR3 DNA follows: TGTGCCAGCAGCGTGACAGGGACTAACTATGGCTACACCTTC. Translation gives CASSVTGTNYGYTF.

The chain has TRBV6-5 and TRBJ1-1; no clear D gene. The V gene lost 0 bases and the J gene lost 6 bases, with 14 bases spanning the gap. CDR1 MNHEY and CDR2 SVGAGI come from the germline V gene. The CDR3 length is 15 residues. In DNA, the CDR3 is TGTGCCAGCAGTTACTCGTTAACCGTCCAGGCTGAAGCTTTCTTT. This encodes CASSYSLTVQAEAFF.

In DNA form, the CDR3 reads TGTGCCAGCAGTTTCAAACCACTTACTCAGGGGGCTAATAGCAATCAGCCCCAGCATTTT. It specifies CASSFKPLTQGANSNQPQHF. The chain uses TRBV27 and TRBJ1-5, with TRBD1 matching 8 bases. Trimming removed 3 bases from V and 0 bases from J; junction bases left unmatched: 16. The CDR3 is 20 amino acids. Germline CDR1 and CDR2: MNHEY and SMNVEV (reference sequence).

The chain carries TRBV9 and TRBJ2-2; TRBD1 aligns across 7 bases. CDR3 length: 16 amino acids. Germline V gives CDR1 SGDLS, CDR2 YYNGEE. Trimming cost V 3 bases and J 1 base; bases outside gene matches: 6. CDR3 loop: CASSGETGRNTGELFF. The CDR3 DNA reads TGTGCCAGCAGCGGGGAGACAGGGAGGAACACCGGGGAGCTGTTTTTT.

The CDR3, as DNA: TGTGCCAGCAGGCCGAGCCCCGGGGAGCTGTTTTTT. It codes for CASRPSPGELFF. The rearrangement uses TRBV12-3 or TRBV12-4 and TRBJ2-2; D uncertain. V dropped 6 bases and J dropped 6 bases, with 8 bases sitting between them. The CDR3 is 12 amino acids.

The chain combines TRBV5-1 with TRBJ2-3; 11 bases agree with TRBD2. Germline trimming cut 3 bases from V and 6 bases from J; bases unmatched to any gene: 6. From germline, CDR1 is SGHRS and CDR2 YFSETQ. The CDR3 has 15 residues. CDR3 amino acids: CASSYIAGGRDTQYF. Here the CDR3 DNA reads TGCGCCAGCAGCTATATAGCGGGGGGGCGCGATACGCAGTATTTT. The whole variable domain, filled in from reference TRBV5-1 and TRBJ2-3, reads KAGVTQTPRYLIKTRGQQVTLSCSPISGHRSVSWYQQTPGQGLQFLFEYFSETQRNKGNFPGRFSGRQFSNSRSEMNVSTLELGDSALYLCASSYIAGGRDTQYFGPGTRLTVL.

This chain links TRBV6-5 with TRBJ1-1; D ambiguous. Per germline, CDR1 MNHEY and CDR2 SVGAGI. CDR3 length equals 12 residues. V was trimmed by 10 bases and J by 4 bases, leaving 13 bases between them. DNA of the CDR3: TGTGCCACCCAGAGAGGGAGCACTGAAGCTTTCTTT. Amino acid sequence: CATQRGSTEAFF.

This rearrangement joins TRBV7-6 to TRBJ2-3, with 7 bases identical to TRBD2. The CDR3 consists of 16 residues. CDR1 and CDR2 from the germline V gene are SGHVS and FNYEAQ. V lost 2 bases to trimming and J lost 2 bases; unmatched junction nucleotides: 7. CDR3 region: CASSLSRGTATDTQYF. The DNA of the CDR3 is TGTGCCAGCAGCTTATCGCGGGGGACTGCCACAGATACGCAGTATTTT.

The chain couples TRBV2 to TRBJ1-1, with TRBD1 matching over 8 bases. CDR1 and CDR2 (germline): SNHLY, FYNNEI. The trim removed 6 bases at V and 6 bases at J, leaving 9 bases unmatched. This CDR3 spans 14 amino acids. As DNA, the CDR3 is TGTGCCAGCAGACGATCCGGGACAGGAGCTGAAGCTTTCTTT. This codes for CASRRSGTGAEAFF.

The rearrangement links TRBV27 to TRBJ1-1; a possible D gene is TRBD1 (6 bases). This CDR3 comprises 13 residues. CDR1 and CDR2 from the germline V gene are MNHEY and SMNVEV (reference sequence). V was pared by 6 bases and J by 7 bases, with 15 bases between. DNA of the CDR3: TGTGCCAGCAGATTTCGGACAGAACATGAAGCTTTCTTT. It codes for CASRFRTEHEAFF.

The gene calls are TRBV9 and TRBJ2-5; 7 bases agree with TRBD2. This CDR3 spans 14 amino acids. Germline V gene sequence: CDR1 SGDLS, CDR2 YYNGEE. Germline trimming cut 3 bases from V and 13 bases from J; bases unmatched to any gene: 15. CDR3 amino acids: CASSASLAGGSPYF. The CDR3 DNA follows: TGTGCCAGCAGCGCGTCGTTAGCGGGTGGCTCCCCGTACTTC.